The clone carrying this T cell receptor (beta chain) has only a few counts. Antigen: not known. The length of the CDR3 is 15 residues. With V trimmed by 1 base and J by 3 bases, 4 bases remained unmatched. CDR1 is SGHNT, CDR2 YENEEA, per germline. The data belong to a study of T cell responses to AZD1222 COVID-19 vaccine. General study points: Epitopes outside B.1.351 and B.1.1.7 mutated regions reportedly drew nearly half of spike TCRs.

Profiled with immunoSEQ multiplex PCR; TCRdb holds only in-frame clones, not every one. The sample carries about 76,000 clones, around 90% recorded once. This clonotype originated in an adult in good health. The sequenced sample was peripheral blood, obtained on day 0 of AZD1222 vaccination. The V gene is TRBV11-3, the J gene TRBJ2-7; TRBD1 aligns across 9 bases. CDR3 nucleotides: TGTGCCAGCAGCTTAGCTGCGACAGGGGGCTACGAGCAGTACTTC. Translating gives CASSLAATGGYEQYF.